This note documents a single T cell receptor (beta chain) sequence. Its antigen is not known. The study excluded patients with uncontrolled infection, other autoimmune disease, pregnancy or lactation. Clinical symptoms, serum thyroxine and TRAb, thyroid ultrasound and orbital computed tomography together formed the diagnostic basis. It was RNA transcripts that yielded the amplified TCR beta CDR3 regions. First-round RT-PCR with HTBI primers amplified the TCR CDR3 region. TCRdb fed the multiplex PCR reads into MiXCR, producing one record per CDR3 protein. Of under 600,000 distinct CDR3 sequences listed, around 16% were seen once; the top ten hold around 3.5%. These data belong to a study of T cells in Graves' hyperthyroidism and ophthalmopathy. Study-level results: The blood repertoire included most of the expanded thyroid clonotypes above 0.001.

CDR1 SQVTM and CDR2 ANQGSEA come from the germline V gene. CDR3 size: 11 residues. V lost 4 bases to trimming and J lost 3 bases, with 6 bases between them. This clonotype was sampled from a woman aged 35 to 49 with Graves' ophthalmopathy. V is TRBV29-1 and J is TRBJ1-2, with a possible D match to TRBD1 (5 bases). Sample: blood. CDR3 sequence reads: CSVGGYYGYTF. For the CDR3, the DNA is TGCAGCGTTGGGGGCTACTATGGCTACACCTTC.